This T cell receptor (beta chain) was recovered during a study of T cells in Graves' hyperthyroidism and ophthalmopathy. The V gene's germline CDR1 is MNHNS and CDR2 SASEGT. V lost 5 bases to trimming and J lost 1 base; unmatched junction nucleotides: 19. This CDR3 has 19 amino acids. Amplification of TCR beta CDR3 regions was performed using RNA transcripts as template. The study used the HTBI primer set for a first-round RT-PCR of the TCR CDR3. TCRdb reprocessed the multiplex PCR reads via MiXCR and lists one record per CDR3 protein. The sample consists of around 480,000 distinct CDR3 sequences, approximately 15% of them appearing once.

The sequenced sample consisted of blood. The TCR originated in a young woman with Graves' hyperthyroidism. This chain connects TRBV6-1 to TRBJ1-1, with 7 bases that match TRBD1. CDR3: CASSKVSAGSGGPNTEAFF. CDR3 in DNA: TGTGCCAGCAGTAAGGTATCGGCGGGTTCAGGGGGGCCGAACACTGAAGCTTTCTTT.